The sequence of this TCR beta chain was determined in a study of blood T cell repertoires in COVID-19 (dated by TCRdb to 2020 to 2021). In the study overall: Samples from collaborators originated in the United States, Italy and Spain and spanned both the acute and convalescent phases of COVID-19. Samples were obtained from the ongoing ImmuneRACE study (first 160 participants) and from about 1,300 subjects provided by 6 global collaborators. Where available, HLA class I and class II types were obtained from metadata supplied by the sample provider rather than from assay-based typing. A freely available public database, intended as a resource for researchers studying the immune response to SARS-CoV-2, is where the repertoires were released. The prospective study material was composed of cDNA or gDNA derived from T cells, B-cell-depleted T cells, or PBMCs. Sample metadata almost always included a de-identified subject ID, COVID-19 status, age in years and sex. The dataset comprised deeply sampled blood TCRbeta repertoires from subjects exposed to, actively infected with, or recovered from COVID-19.

TCRbeta CDR3 regions were amplified from genomic DNA by means of the immunoSEQ Assay, a bias-controlled multiplex PCR. In the paper's pipeline: Within the assay, amplification of reference gene primers was used to estimate how many nucleated cells each sample contained. To quantify the absolute abundance of each unique TCRbeta CDR3 rearrangement, sequence reads were collapsed and filtered. For each sample, productive Simpson clonality was calculated as the square root of Simpson's diversity index over productive rearrangements. Imported from immuneACCESS, the table was reduced by TCRdb to in-frame sequences with V and J called. These copies leave out some clones; in studies compared against another copy, an unresolved V gene accounts for under half, and the cause of the remainder is not known. The DNA gave D and trimming, while V, J and clone size come from that table. Counted in this sample were approximately 490,000 clones; approximately 91% of them appeared once. The ten largest make up more than 7.5% of the sample.

Points on this clone: The clone's antigen remains unknown. One base away there is no much larger clone; base qualities are not given.

In the prospective study, participants were roughly 18 to 95 years old, resided in about two dozen geographic areas of the United States, and were enrolled through a virtual design. In the prospective study, cohorts were assigned on the basis of participant-reported clinical history obtained from a screening survey and a study questionnaire. Recovered participants in ImmuneRACE Cohort 3 were defined as having two consecutive negative NP/OP PCR tests, clearance from a healthcare professional, or resolution of symptoms. In the prospective study, mobile phlebotomists collected whole blood, serum and a nasopharyngeal or oropharyngeal swab from each participant. Participants in the prospective study had the option to provide additional blood draws and questionnaires over an approximately 2-month period. Before DNA extraction, prospective study blood samples were shipped either frozen or at room temperature.

Paper-wide results and their limitations: The amount of clinical and demographic metadata varied by source and participant and was provided uncurated.

The sequencing sample was made of PBMCs or T cells enriched from blood (not recorded which). This receptor was identified in a woman aged 55-75 years who had recovered from COVID-19.

The DNA sequence reads TGTGCCAGCAGTGGGGAGTGGGATTACACCTTC. Protein translation: CASSGEWDYTF. This chain joins TRBV2 to TRBJ1-2; the D gene assignment is ambiguous. Sequences SNHLY (CDR1) and FYNNEI (CDR2) are obtained from the germline V gene. The CDR3 runs 11 amino acids, cysteine and phenylalanine included. Only CDR3 DNA remains: 33 bases, in frame from the first base. The V and J ends are trimmed by 4 bases and 11 bases, leaving 11 bases between them.